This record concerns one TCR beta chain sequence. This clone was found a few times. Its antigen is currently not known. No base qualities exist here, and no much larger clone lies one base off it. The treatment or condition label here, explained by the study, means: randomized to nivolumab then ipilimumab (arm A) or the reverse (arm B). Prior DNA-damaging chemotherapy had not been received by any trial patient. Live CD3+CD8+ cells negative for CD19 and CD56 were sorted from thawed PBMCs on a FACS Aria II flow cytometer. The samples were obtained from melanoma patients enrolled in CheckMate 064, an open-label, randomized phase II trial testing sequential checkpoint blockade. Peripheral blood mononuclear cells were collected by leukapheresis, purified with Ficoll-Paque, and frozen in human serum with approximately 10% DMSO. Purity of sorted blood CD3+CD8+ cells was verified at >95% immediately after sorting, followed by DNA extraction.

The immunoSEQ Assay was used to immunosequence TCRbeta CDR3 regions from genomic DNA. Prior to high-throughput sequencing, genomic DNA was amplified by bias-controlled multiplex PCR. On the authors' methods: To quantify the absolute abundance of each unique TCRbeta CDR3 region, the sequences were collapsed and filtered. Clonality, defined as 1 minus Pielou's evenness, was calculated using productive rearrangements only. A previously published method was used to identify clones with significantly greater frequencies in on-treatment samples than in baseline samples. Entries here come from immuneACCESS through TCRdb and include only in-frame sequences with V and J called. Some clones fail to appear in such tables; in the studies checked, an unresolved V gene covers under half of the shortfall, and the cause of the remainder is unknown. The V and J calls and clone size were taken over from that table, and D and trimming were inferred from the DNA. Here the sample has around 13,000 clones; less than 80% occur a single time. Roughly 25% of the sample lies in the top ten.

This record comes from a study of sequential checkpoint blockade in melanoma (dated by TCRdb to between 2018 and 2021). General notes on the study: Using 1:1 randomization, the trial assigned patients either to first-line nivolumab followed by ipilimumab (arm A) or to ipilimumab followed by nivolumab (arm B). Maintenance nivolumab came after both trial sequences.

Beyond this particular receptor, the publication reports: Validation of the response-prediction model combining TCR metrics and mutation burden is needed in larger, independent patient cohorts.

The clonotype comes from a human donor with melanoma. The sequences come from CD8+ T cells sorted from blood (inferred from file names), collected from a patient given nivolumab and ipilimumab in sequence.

CDR3 region: CASSPDHDFEAFF. The DNA is as follows: TGTGCCAGCAGTCCAGACCATGACTTTGAAGCTTTCTTT. Recombination linked TRBV6-1 to TRBJ1-1; the D gene remains uncertain. Trimming at the junction amounts to 5 bases on V and 7 bases on J, and the germline ends lie 14 bases apart. CDR1 and CDR2 are drawn from the germline V gene: MNHNS, SASEGT. The CDR3 holds 13 amino acids from the cysteine to the phenylalanine. Solely the CDR3 DNA is kept, with 39 bases framed from the first base.